This paragraph covers one T cell receptor beta chain sequence. Its antigen is unknown. These data belong to a study of OX40 agonist ivuxolimab in advanced cancers. Study outcomes and limitations: Expanded clones were, on average, more numerous among CD8+ T cells than CD4+.

Autoimmune disease history or systemic immunosuppression led to patients being barred. V was clipped by 10 bases and J by 6 bases; unmatched bases: 10. The CDR3 contains 14 residues. Germline assignment: CDR1 SGHNT and CDR2 YENEEA. Generated by immunoSEQ multiplex PCR, the TCRdb table keeps only in-frame clones and is missing some. The sample comprises some 70,000 clones, roughly 90% of which are singletons, and 2% to 2.5% rests with the top ten. This sequence joins TRBV11-3 and TRBJ2-2; 8 bases are shared with TRBD2. This clonotype originated in an adult with an advanced solid tumor such as melanoma, head and neck, liver or kidney cancer. This specimen consisted of CD4+ or CD8+ T cells sorted from blood, obtained in a trial of the OX40 agonist ivuxolimab. This CDR3 reads CATSGTRISGELFF. Written as DNA, the CDR3 is TGTGCCACATCCGGGACTAGAATTTCCGGGGAGCTGTTTTTT.